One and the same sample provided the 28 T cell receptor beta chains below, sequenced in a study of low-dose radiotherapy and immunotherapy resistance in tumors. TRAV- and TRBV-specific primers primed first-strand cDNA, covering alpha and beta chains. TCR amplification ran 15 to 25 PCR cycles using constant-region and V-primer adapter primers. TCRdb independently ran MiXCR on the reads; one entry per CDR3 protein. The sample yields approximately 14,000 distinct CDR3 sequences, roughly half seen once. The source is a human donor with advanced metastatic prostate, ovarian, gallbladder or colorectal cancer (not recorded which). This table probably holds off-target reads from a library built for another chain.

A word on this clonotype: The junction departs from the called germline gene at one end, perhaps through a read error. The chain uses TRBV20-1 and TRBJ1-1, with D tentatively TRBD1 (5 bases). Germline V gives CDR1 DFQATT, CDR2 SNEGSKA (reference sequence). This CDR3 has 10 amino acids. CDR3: CSAWDDFNQF. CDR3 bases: TGCAGTGCTTGGGACGACTTCAACCAATTT.

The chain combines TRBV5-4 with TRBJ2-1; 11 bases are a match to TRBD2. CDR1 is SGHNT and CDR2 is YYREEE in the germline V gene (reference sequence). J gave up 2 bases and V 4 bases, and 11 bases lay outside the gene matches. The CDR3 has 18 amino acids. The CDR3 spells CASSAGTSGQRPYNEQFF. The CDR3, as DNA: TGTGCCAGCAGCGCCGGGACTAGCGGACAGAGGCCCTACAATGAGCAGTTCTTC. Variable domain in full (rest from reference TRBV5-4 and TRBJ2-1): ETGVTQSPTHLIKTRGQQVTLRCSSQSGHNTVSWYQQALGQGPQFIFQYYREEENGRGNFPPRFSGLQFPNYSSELNVNALELDDSALYLCASSAGTSGQRPYNEQFFGPGTRLTVL.

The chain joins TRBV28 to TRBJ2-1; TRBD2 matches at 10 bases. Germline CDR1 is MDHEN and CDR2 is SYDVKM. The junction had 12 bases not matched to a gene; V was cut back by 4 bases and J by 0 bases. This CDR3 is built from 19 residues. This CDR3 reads CASSSGLAEDESSYNEQFF. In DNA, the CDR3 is TGTGCCAGCAGTTCAGGACTAGCGGAAGACGAGAGCTCCTACAATGAGCAGTTCTTC.

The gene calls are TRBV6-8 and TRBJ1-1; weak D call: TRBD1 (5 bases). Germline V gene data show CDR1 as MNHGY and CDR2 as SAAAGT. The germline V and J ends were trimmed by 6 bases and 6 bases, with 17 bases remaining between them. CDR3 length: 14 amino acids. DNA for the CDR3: TGTGCCAGCAGGAACTTAGAACAGGCTGCTGAAGCTTTCTTT. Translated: CASRNLEQAAEAFF.

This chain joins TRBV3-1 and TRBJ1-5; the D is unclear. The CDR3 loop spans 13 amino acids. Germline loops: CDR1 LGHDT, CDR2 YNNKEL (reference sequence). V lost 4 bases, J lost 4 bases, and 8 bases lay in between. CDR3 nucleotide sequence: TGTGCCAGCAGCCTAACGGTAAATCAGCCCCAGCATTTT. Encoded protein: CASSLTVNQPQHF.

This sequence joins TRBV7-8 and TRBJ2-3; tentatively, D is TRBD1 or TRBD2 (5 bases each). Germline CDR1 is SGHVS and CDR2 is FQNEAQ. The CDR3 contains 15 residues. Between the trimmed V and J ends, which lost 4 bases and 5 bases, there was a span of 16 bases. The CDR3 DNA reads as TGTGCCAGCAGCTCATCCGGGGCCGCCCTAGATACGCAGTATTTT. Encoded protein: CASSSSGAALDTQYF.

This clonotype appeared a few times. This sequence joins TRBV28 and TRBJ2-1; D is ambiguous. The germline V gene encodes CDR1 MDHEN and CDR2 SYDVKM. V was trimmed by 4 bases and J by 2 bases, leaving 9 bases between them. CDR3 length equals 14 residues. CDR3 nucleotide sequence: TGTGCCAGCAGTTCTATGACTGCCTACAATGAGCAGTTCTTC. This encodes CASSSMTAYNEQFF.

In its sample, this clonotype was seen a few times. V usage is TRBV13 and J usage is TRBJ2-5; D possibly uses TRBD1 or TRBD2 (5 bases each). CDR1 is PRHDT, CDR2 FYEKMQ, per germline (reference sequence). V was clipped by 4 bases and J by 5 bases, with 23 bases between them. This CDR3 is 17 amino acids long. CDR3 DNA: TGTGCCAGCAGCTCCCAGGCCGGGACCGAGGGCCAGGAGACCCAGTACTTC. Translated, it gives CASSSQAGTEGQETQYF.

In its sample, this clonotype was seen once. In DNA form, the CDR3 reads TGTGCCAGCATTAAGGGACGTGGGACAGATACGCAGTATTTT. Translated, it gives CASIKGRGTDTQYF. The chain recombines TRBV7-2 with TRBJ2-3, with D possibly called TRBD1 or TRBD2 (5 bases each). Deletions cut 7 bases from V and 3 bases from J, with 14 bases between. The CDR3 spans 14 residues. Germline V gene lookup returns CDR1 SGHTA and CDR2 FQGNSA.

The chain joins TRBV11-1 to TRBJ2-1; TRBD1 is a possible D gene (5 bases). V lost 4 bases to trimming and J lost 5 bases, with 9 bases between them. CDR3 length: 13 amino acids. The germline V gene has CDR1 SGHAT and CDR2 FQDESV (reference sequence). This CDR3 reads CASSWQGNNEQFF. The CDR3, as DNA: TGTGCCAGCAGCTGGCAGGGTAACAATGAGCAGTTCTTC.

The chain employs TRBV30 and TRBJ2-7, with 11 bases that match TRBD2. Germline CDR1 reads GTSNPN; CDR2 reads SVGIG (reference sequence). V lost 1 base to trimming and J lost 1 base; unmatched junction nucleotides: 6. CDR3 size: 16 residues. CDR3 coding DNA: TGTGCCTGGAGTGGGGGGACTAGCGGCCCTTCCTACGAGCAGTACTTC. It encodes CAWSGGTSGPSYEQYF.

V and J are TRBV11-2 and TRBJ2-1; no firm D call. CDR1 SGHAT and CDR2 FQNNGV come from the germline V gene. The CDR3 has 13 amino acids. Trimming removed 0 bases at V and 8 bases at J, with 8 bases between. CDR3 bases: TGTGCCAGCAGCTTAGAGTTAATCGATGAGCAGTTCTTC. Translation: CASSLELIDEQFF. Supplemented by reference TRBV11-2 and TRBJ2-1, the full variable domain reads EAGVAQSPRYKIIEKRQSVAFWCNPISGHATLYWYQQILGQGPKLLIQFQNNGVVDDSQLPKDRFSAERLKGVDSTLKIQPAKLEDSAVYLCASSLELIDEQFFGPGTRLTVL.

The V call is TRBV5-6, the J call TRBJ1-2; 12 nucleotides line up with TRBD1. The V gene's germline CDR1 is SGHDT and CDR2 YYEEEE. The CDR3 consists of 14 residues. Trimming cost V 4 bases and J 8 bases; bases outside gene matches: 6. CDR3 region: CASSPGQGARGYTF. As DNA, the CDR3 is TGTGCCAGCAGCCCGGGACAGGGGGCGCGAGGCTACACCTTC.

The CDR3: CASSSLSGTGFYEQYF. DNA of the CDR3: TGTGCCAGCAGTTCGCTCTCCGGGACAGGGTTCTACGAGCAGTACTTC. V and J are TRBV28 and TRBJ2-7, with TRBD1 identical over 9 bases. The germline V gene encodes CDR1 MDHEN and CDR2 SYDVKM. The CDR3 is 16 amino acids. V gave up 4 bases and J gave up 3 bases; unmatched junction bases: 10.

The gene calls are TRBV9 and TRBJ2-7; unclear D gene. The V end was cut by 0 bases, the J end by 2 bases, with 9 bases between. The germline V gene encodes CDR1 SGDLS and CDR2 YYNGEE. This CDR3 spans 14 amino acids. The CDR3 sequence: CASSVGHTTYEQYF. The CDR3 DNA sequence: TGTGCCAGCAGCGTAGGTCACACCACCTACGAGCAGTACTTC.

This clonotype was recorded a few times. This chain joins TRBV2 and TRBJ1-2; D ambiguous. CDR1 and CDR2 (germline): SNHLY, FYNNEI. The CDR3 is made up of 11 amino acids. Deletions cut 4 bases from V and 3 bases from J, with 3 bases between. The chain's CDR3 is CASSVDYGYTF. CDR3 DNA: TGTGCCAGCAGTGTTGACTATGGCTACACCTTC.

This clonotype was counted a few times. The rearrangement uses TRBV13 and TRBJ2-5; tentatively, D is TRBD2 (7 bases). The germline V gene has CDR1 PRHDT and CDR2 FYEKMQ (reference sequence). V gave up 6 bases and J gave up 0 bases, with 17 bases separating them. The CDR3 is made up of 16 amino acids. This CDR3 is CASRRHREGYQETQYF. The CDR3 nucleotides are TGTGCCAGCAGACGGCACAGGGAGGGGTACCAAGAGACCCAGTACTTC.

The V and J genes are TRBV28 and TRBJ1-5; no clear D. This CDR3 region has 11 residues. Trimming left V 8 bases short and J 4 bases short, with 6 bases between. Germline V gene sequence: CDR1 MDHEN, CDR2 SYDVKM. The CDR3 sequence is CASCSNQPQHF. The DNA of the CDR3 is TGTGCCAGCTGTTCGAATCAGCCCCAGCATTTT.

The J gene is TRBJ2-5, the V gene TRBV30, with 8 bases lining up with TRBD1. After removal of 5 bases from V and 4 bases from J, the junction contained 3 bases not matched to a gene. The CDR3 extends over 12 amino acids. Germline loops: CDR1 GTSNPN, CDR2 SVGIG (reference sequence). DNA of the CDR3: TGTGCCTGGCACCAGGGGGCAGAGACCCAGTACTTC. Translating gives CAWHQGAETQYF.

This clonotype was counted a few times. CDR3 sequence reads: CSAGRTINEQFF. DNA for the CDR3: TGCAGTGCTGGCCGGACTATCAATGAGCAGTTCTTC. The chain is built from TRBV20-1 and TRBJ2-1; possible D gene TRBD2, 6 bases. V was clipped by 5 bases and J by 6 bases, with 11 bases between them. Looked up from germline, CDR1 is DFQATT and CDR2 is SNEGSKA (reference sequence). There are 12 residues in the CDR3.

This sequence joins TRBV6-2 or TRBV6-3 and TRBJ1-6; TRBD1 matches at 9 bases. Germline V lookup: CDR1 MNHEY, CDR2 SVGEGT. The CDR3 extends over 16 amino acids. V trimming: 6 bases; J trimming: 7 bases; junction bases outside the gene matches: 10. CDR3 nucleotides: TGTGCCAGCAGCCAACCGGCGGGACAGGGAAATTCACCCCTCCACTTT. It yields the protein CASSQPAGQGNSPLHF.

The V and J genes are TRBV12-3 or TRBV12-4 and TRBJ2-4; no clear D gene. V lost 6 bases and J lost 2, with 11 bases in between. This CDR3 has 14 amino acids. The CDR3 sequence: CASRQTATKNIQYF. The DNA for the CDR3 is TGTGCCAGCAGGCAAACAGCAACCAAAAACATTCAGTACTTC.

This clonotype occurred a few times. In DNA, the CDR3 is TGCGCCAGCAGCTTGGCAGGGCGCTCCTACAATGAGCAGTTCTTC. It yields the protein CASSLAGRSYNEQFF. The V and J genes are TRBV5-1 and TRBJ2-1; D is perhaps TRBD1 (5 bases). The CDR3 is 15 amino acids. The V end lost 0 bases, the J end lost 0 bases, and 7 bases lay between the germline ends. Germline V gives CDR1 SGHRS, CDR2 YFSETQ.

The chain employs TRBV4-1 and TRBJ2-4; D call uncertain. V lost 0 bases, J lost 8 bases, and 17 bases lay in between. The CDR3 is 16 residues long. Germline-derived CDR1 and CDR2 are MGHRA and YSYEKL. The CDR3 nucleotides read TGCGCCAGCAGCCAAGATAACCAACCTTCGAGAGACATTCAGTACTTC. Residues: CASSQDNQPSRDIQYF.

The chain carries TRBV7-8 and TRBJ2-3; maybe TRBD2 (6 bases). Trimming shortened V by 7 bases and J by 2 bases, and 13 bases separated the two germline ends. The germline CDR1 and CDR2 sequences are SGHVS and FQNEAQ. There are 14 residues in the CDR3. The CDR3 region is CASIVGLNTDTQYF. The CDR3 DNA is TGTGCCAGCATAGTGGGACTCAACACAGATACGCAGTATTTT.

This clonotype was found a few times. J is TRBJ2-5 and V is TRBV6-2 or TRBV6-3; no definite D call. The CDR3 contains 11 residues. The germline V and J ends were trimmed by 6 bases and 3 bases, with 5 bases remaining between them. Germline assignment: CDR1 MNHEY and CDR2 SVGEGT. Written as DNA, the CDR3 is TGTGCCAGCAGCCGCGAAGAGACCCAGTACTTC. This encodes CASSREETQYF.

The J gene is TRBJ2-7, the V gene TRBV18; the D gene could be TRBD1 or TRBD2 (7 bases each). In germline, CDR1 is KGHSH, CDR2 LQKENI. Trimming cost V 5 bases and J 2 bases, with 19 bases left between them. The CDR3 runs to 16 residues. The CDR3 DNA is TGTGCCAGCTCAGAACAACCAGGGGGGGCCACCTACGAGCAGTACTTC. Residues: CASSEQPGGATYEQYF.

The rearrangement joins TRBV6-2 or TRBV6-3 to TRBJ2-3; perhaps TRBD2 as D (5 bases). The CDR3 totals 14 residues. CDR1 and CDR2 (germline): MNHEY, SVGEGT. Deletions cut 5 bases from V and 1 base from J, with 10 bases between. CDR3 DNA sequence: TGTGCCAGCAGTGAGCCAGCGGGCACAGATACGCAGTATTTT. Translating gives CASSEPAGTDTQYF.